This T cell receptor (beta chain) was captured by sequencing in a study of blood T cells in healthy people across ages. A second about 7 to 12 cycle PCR used barcoded and J-beta primers. TCRdb reprocessed the 5' RACE reads via MiXCR and lists one record per CDR3 protein. The sample has hundreds of thousands of distinct CDR3 sequences, 40% to 45% seen once. General observations from the study: Aged donors had fewer naive CD4+ cells and lower diversity than long-lived donors. Per million T cells, the diversity of TCR beta decreased roughly linearly as age advanced.

Donors each provided about 10 milliliters of peripheral blood. PBMCs were isolated at a quantity of at least 6.5 million per sample. On this clonotype itself: No antigen is known for it.

This clonotype was sampled from a man aged 80 or over in good health. Sequencing used blood.

In DNA form, the CDR3 reads TGCGCCAGCAGCCAAGACGGGGCTGTAGATACGCAGTATTTT. Encoded protein: CASSQDGAVDTQYF. J is TRBJ2-3 and V is TRBV4-3; D may match TRBD1 or TRBD2 (5 bases each). Germline loops: CDR1 LGHNA, CDR2 YSLEER. This CDR3 has 14 amino acids. V lost 0 bases to trimming and J lost 5 bases, with 9 bases between them.